This T cell receptor (beta chain) was identified during a study of TIL therapy for anti-PD-1-resistant metastatic lung cancer. With regard to this clone: Its antigen remains unknown.

V was shortened by 4 bases and J by 5 bases, with 21 bases between the two germline ends. The germline CDR1 and CDR2 sequences are MGHDK and SYGVNS. The CDR3 totals 18 residues. Overall study results and limits: Treatment-naive, never-smoker and oncogene-addicted patients were overrepresented in this highly selected cohort.

The time point: pre-treatment sample, taken before nivolumab and TIL therapy. Sequencing used immunoSEQ v3. Libraries were sequenced to 2 million to 2.5 million read pairs (survey) or 5-6 million (deep). The data were produced by immunoSEQ multiplex PCR, yet TCRdb's version contains in-frame clones alone and is incomplete. The table has 50,000 to 70,000 clones, roughly 66% seen once. This chain uses TRBV25-1 with TRBJ2-6; D is unclear. This sequence was found in a person between 30 and 79 years old with non-small cell lung cancer. The material sequenced was blood, taken at baseline. CDR3 nucleotide sequence: TGTGCCAGCAGTGTACCCAGAGAACTGGAAAGTCGGGCCAACGTCCTGACTTTC. Its protein product is CASSVPRELESRANVLTF.